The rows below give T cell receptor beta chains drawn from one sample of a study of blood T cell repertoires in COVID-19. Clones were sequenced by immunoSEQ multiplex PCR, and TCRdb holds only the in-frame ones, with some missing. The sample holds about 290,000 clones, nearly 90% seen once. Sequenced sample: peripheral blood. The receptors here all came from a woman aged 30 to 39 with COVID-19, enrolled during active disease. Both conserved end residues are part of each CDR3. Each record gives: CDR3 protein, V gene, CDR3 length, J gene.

CDR3 protein: CASSDTGPGYGYTF
V gene: TRBV2
CDR3 length: 14
J gene: TRBJ1-2

CDR3 protein: CASSPQRTGSTEAFF
V gene: TRBV18
CDR3 length: 15
J gene: TRBJ1-1

CDR3 protein: CSGRDSFSYEQYF
V gene: TRBV29-1
CDR3 length: 13
J gene: TRBJ2-7

CDR3 protein: CASNVGVAGELFF
V gene: TRBV19
CDR3 length: 13
J gene: TRBJ2-2

CDR3 protein: CASSFSGSYNQPQHF
V gene: TRBV28
CDR3 length: 15
J gene: TRBJ1-5

CDR3 protein: CASRWDSQETQYF
V gene: TRBV6-5
CDR3 length: 13
J gene: TRBJ2-5

CDR3 protein: CASSPGLASRRAQYF
V gene: TRBV11-3
CDR3 length: 15
J gene: TRBJ2-5

CDR3 protein: CASSLVGGLSYGYTF
V gene: TRBV7-9
CDR3 length: 15
J gene: TRBJ1-2

CDR3 protein: CAWSVLRGSGYTF
V gene: TRBV30
CDR3 length: 13
J gene: TRBJ1-2

CDR3 protein: CASSYDRARREAFF
V gene: TRBV6-5
CDR3 length: 14
J gene: TRBJ1-1

CDR3 protein: CASSQGQGYGYTF
V gene: TRBV14
CDR3 length: 13
J gene: TRBJ1-2

CDR3 protein: CASVEGGLGQPQHF
V gene: TRBV12-5
CDR3 length: 14
J gene: TRBJ1-5

CDR3 protein: CASRQGQGAHYEQYF
V gene: TRBV5-1
CDR3 length: 15
J gene: TRBJ2-7

CDR3 protein: CASSQGGGTEAFF
V gene: TRBV19
CDR3 length: 13
J gene: TRBJ1-1

CDR3 protein: CSVVQGYGYTF
V gene: TRBV29-1
CDR3 length: 11
J gene: TRBJ1-2

CDR3 protein: CASSLHPQGEDYGYTF
V gene: TRBV5-1
CDR3 length: 16
J gene: TRBJ1-2

CDR3 protein: CASSFLSPGLAGEETQYF
V gene: TRBV5-6
CDR3 length: 18
J gene: TRBJ2-5

CDR3 protein: CASSQAGRDYEQYF
V gene: TRBV5-4
CDR3 length: 14
J gene: TRBJ2-7

CDR3 protein: CASSYLGQGLLEQYF
V gene: TRBV27
CDR3 length: 15
J gene: TRBJ2-7

CDR3 protein: CASSPGQWNTEAFF
V gene: TRBV19
CDR3 length: 14
J gene: TRBJ1-1

CDR3 protein: CASSSGGMVSNEQFF
V gene: TRBV28
CDR3 length: 15
J gene: TRBJ2-1

CDR3 protein: CASSYYGTADNSPLHF
V gene: TRBV5-1
CDR3 length: 16
J gene: TRBJ1-6

CDR3 protein: CASRPGENSGNTIYF
V gene: TRBV5-4
CDR3 length: 15
J gene: TRBJ1-3

CDR3 protein: CASSLIAGQGNQPQHF
V gene: TRBV5-1
CDR3 length: 16
J gene: TRBJ1-5

CDR3 protein: CASSEAQGPGYTF
V gene: TRBV6-1
CDR3 length: 13
J gene: TRBJ1-2

CDR3 protein: CASSFLGGSEGYTF
V gene: TRBV5-4
CDR3 length: 14
J gene: TRBJ1-2

CDR3 protein: CASSPWGSGPSTDTQYF
V gene: TRBV6-6
CDR3 length: 17
J gene: TRBJ2-3

CDR3 protein: CASIQGGGNNEQFF
V gene: TRBV27
CDR3 length: 14
J gene: TRBJ2-1

CDR3 protein: CASSQLAGVDEQYF
V gene: TRBV3-1/TRBV3-2
CDR3 length: 14
J gene: TRBJ2-7

CDR3 protein: CASSLGAGGEQFF
V gene: TRBV5-6
CDR3 length: 13
J gene: TRBJ2-1

CDR3 protein: CASSPSGARNEQFF
V gene: TRBV16
CDR3 length: 14
J gene: TRBJ2-1

CDR3 protein: CASSPQGTTNEKLFF
V gene: TRBV18
CDR3 length: 15
J gene: TRBJ1-4

CDR3 protein: CASAMTSGSPGDEQFF
V gene: TRBV9
CDR3 length: 16
J gene: TRBJ2-1

CDR3 protein: CAGGGTYNSPLHF
V gene: TRBV11-3
CDR3 length: 13
J gene: TRBJ1-6

CDR3 protein: CSVERLGRIPEAFF
V gene: TRBV29-1
CDR3 length: 14
J gene: TRBJ1-1

CDR3 protein: CASSQKGHPLYEQYF
V gene: TRBV23-1
CDR3 length: 15
J gene: TRBJ2-7

CDR3 protein: CASSPDRDYGYTF
V gene: TRBV12-3/TRBV12-4
CDR3 length: 13
J gene: TRBJ1-2